This T cell receptor (beta chain) was found in a study of tumor and adjacent non-tumor tissue in lung cancer. Losses at the gene ends were 9 bases for V and 9 bases for J; bases not matched to a gene: 14. The CDR3 runs 15 residues. The germline V gene encodes CDR1 MNHEY and CDR2 SVGAGI. The template was RNA from unsorted bulk tissue. Distant lung tissue was collected more than 3 cm away from the tumor edge. A modified ARM-PCR protocol with three rounds of nested PCR amplified TCRbeta. TCRdb reprocessed the multiplex PCR reads with MiXCR, giving one entry per CDR3 protein. The sample carries about 100,000 distinct CDR3 sequences, roughly 60% recorded once.

This receptor was obtained from a man in his thirties or forties with non-small cell lung cancer. The rearrangement uses TRBV6-5 and TRBJ1-6; 7 bases fit TRBD1. Sequencing was performed on distant non-tumor lung tissue. CDR3 in amino acids: CARNYSRGGSSPLHF. In nucleotides, the CDR3 is TGTGCCAGGAATTACTCCCGAGGGGGCAGTTCACCCCTCCACTTT.